The 25 T cell receptor beta chains below all came from one sample that was sequenced in a study of neurological immune-mediated disorders. Time point defined: technical triplicate 1. Using its own MiXCR run on the 5' RACE reads, TCRdb lists one record per CDR3 protein. The repertoire holds some 22,000 distinct CDR3 sequences, roughly 13% seen once, with 5.5% in the top ten. The sample taken for sequencing was CD4+ T cells from blood. The receptors come from a female donor with HTLV-1-associated myelopathy (HAM/TSP).

This clonotype was observed many times. This chain uses TRBV6-2 or TRBV6-3 with TRBJ1-5; TRBD1 might be the D (6 bases). The CDR3 sequence is 13 residues long. CDR1 is MNHEY and CDR2 is SVGEGT in the germline V gene. The V and J ends lost 5 bases and 7 bases respectively, with 12 bases between them. The chain's CDR3 is CASSQQGRQPQHF. The CDR3 bases are TGTGCCAGCAGTCAACAGGGCCGGCAGCCCCAGCATTTT.

In this sample, this clonotype turned up a few times. The rearrangement links TRBV30 to TRBJ2-3; 11 nucleotides line up with TRBD1. This CDR3 contains 15 residues. The junction had 3 bases not matched to a gene; V was cut back by 2 bases and J by 2 bases. Germline V gene lookup returns CDR1 GTSNPN and CDR2 SVGIG (reference sequence). This CDR3 reads CAWSRDRGFTDTQYF. CDR3 nucleotide sequence: TGTGCCTGGAGTAGGGACAGGGGGTTCACAGATACGCAGTATTTT.

This clonotype was observed many times. This chain joins TRBV2 and TRBJ1-1, with 10 bases lining up with TRBD1. This CDR3 is 14 amino acids long. The ends lost 4 bases at V and 1 base at J; junction bases unmatched: 0. Per germline, CDR1 SNHLY and CDR2 FYNNEI. Here the CDR3 reads CASSGQGANTEAFF. The CDR3 DNA reads as TGTGCCAGCAGTGGACAGGGGGCGAACACTGAAGCTTTCTTT.

This clonotype was observed many times. DNA for the CDR3: TGTGCCAGCAGCCCTGACAGGGGGATTTGGAATGAGCAGTTCTTC. Translated, it gives CASSPDRGIWNEQFF. V and J are TRBV6-5 and TRBJ2-1, with 9 bases matching TRBD1. Losses at the gene ends were 6 bases for V and 7 bases for J; bases not matched to a gene: 10. CDR3 length equals 15 residues. Germline CDR1 reads MNHEY; CDR2 reads SVGAGI.

The chain uses TRBV20-1 and TRBJ2-3; possible D gene TRBD1, 6 bases. The CDR3 contains 12 residues. Germline CDR1 is DFQATT and CDR2 is SNEGSKA (reference sequence). With 6 bases removed from V and 1 base from J, the gap between germline ends came to 8 bases. The CDR3, as DNA: TGCAGTGCCGAGGGGGGCACAGATACGCAGTATTTT. Translating gives CSAEGGTDTQYF.

Ten or more counts support this clonotype. The chain has TRBV4-3 and TRBJ2-1; D is unresolved. Germline lookup yields CDR1 LGHNA and CDR2 YSLEER. The germline V and J ends were trimmed by 1 base and 4 bases, with 23 bases remaining between them. The CDR3 runs to 19 residues. The DNA of the CDR3 is TGCGCCAGCAGCCAAGGGTTGGCCGCGGTGACGGGTTTTTACAATGAGCAGTTCTTC. Its protein product is CASSQGLAAVTGFYNEQFF.

This clonotype was counted at least ten times. V is TRBV27 and J is TRBJ2-7; 9 bases match TRBD2. Trimming cost V 1 base and J 3 bases; bases outside gene matches: 4. Germline V gene sequence: CDR1 MNHEY, CDR2 SMNVEV (reference sequence). The CDR3 covers 15 residues. The CDR3 DNA follows: TGTGCCAGCAGTTTATTTCCTAGCGGGAACTACGAGCAGTACTTC. Translated: CASSLFPSGNYEQYF.

This clonotype was seen ten or more times. The V call is TRBV29-1, the J call TRBJ2-3, with 10 bases lining up with TRBD2. CDR1 is SQVTM and CDR2 is ANQGSEA in the germline V gene. The J segment lost 0 bases and the V segment lost 4 bases, leaving 4 bases of the junction unmatched. The CDR3 is 15 residues long. The CDR3 bases are TGCAGCGTTGCCCTGGGACTAGCGAGCACAGATACGCAGTATTTT. Translated, it gives CSVALGLASTDTQYF.

The rearrangement uses TRBV28 and TRBJ1-2, with D maybe TRBD1 (6 bases). The ends were cut back, 2 bases at V and 6 bases at J, with 16 bases in the middle. The CDR3 runs to 15 residues. CDR1 MDHEN and CDR2 SYDVKM come from the germline V gene. The CDR3 loop reads CASSLTPSGADGYTF. CDR3 nucleotides: TGTGCCAGCAGTTTAACCCCCTCGGGGGCGGATGGCTACACCTTC.

This chain connects TRBV5-1 to TRBJ1-4; a weak D match, TRBD1 (5 bases). The CDR3 extends over 14 amino acids. Trimming stripped 1 base from V and 6 bases from J, with 10 bases between. CDR1 is SGHRS and CDR2 is YFSETQ in the germline V gene. The CDR3 region is CASSLRLGDEKLFF. The CDR3 DNA is TGCGCCAGCAGCTTGCGTCTAGGGGATGAAAAACTGTTTTTT. The full variable domain, completed using reference TRBV5-1 and TRBJ1-4, is KAGVTQTPRYLIKTRGQQVTLSCSPISGHRSVSWYQQTPGQGLQFLFEYFSETQRNKGNFPGRFSGRQFSNSRSEMNVSTLELGDSALYLCASSLRLGDEKLFFGSGTQLSVL.

This clonotype was observed many times. The chain combines TRBV5-1 with TRBJ2-5; D possibly corresponds to TRBD2 (6 bases). Trimming took 5 bases from V and 2 from J, leaving 16 bases between them. This CDR3 is built from 15 residues. CDR1 SGHRS and CDR2 YFSETQ come from the germline V gene. The CDR3 is CASRTNRREQETQYF. Written as DNA, the CDR3 is TGCGCCAGCAGAACGAATAGGCGGGAACAAGAGACCCAGTACTTC. The full variable domain, its missing parts supplied by reference TRBV5-1 and TRBJ2-5, is KAGVTQTPRYLIKTRGQQVTLSCSPISGHRSVSWYQQTPGQGLQFLFEYFSETQRNKGNFPGRFSGRQFSNSRSEMNVSTLELGDSALYLCASRTNRREQETQYFGPGTRLLVL.

Ten or more counts support this clonotype. The chain recombines TRBV28 with TRBJ2-4; the match to TRBD2 covers 12 bases. The CDR3 consists of 17 residues. The V gene's germline CDR1 is MDHEN and CDR2 SYDVKM. Unmatched junction bases numbered 13, after V lost 5 bases and J lost 8 bases. The chain's CDR3 is CASSHAGTSGLGDIQYF. For the CDR3, the DNA is TGTGCCAGCAGTCATGCAGGGACTAGCGGGTTGGGGGACATTCAGTACTTC. Looking up the rest from reference TRBV28 and TRBJ2-4 gives the full variable domain: DVKVTQSSRYLVKRTGEKVFLECVQDMDHENMFWYRQDPGLGLRLIYFSYDVKMKEKGDIPEGYSVSREKKERFSLILESASTNQTSMYLCASSHAGTSGLGDIQYFGAGTRLSVL.

At least ten counts were recorded for this clonotype. V usage is TRBV5-1 and J usage is TRBJ2-5; 8 bases map to TRBD1. The CDR3 loop spans 14 amino acids. Germline CDR1 is SGHRS and CDR2 is YFSETQ. V dropped 4 bases and J dropped 5; count of bases not matched to a gene: 7. Here the CDR3 DNA reads TGCGCCAGCAGCGCGGACAGGGCGGGGGAGACCCAGTACTTC. It specifies CASSADRAGETQYF.

The chain couples TRBV12-3 or TRBV12-4 to TRBJ1-5; no definite D call. V was cut by 6 bases and J by 4 bases, with 10 bases left in between. CDR3 size: 13 residues. CDR3 sequence reads: CASRLCRNQPQHF. The DNA of the CDR3 is TGTGCCAGCAGACTCTGCAGGAATCAGCCCCAGCATTTT.

The sample holds a few counts of this clonotype. No DNA is shown, since the ends of the CDR3 on it are uncertain; the CDR3 is the one TCRdb lists. The chain is built from TRBV12-2 and TRBJ2-3; TRBD1 was called by the table and not checked on the DNA. TRBV12-2 is given as a pseudogene. From its first to its last residue, the CDR3 has 15 amino acids. CDR3 amino acids: CASRLVGQGSDTQYF.

Many counts were recorded for this clonotype. The chain recombines TRBV3-1 with TRBJ2-5; D is uncertain. Germline V gene lookup returns CDR1 LGHDT and CDR2 YNNKEL (reference sequence). CDR3 length: 11 residues. The germline V and J ends were trimmed by 8 bases and 4 bases, with 8 bases remaining between them. This chain's CDR3 is CASSQRETQYF. The CDR3, as DNA: TGTGCCAGCTCCCAAAGAGAGACCCAGTACTTC.

This clonotype has at least ten counts. J is TRBJ2-5 and V is TRBV7-2; perhaps TRBD2 as D (5 bases). CDR1 and CDR2 (germline): SGHTA, FQGNSA. V lost 4 bases, J lost 4 bases, and 10 bases lay in between. The CDR3 is 13 residues long. The DNA of the CDR3 is TGTGCCAGCAGCTCACTAGATGGAGAGACCCAGTACTTC. This codes for CASSSLDGETQYF.

Ten or more counts support this clonotype. In nucleotides, the CDR3 is TGTGCCAGCTCACCAAGAACAGGGTCGGATGGAAACACCATATATTTT. Its protein product is CASSPRTGSDGNTIYF. The gene calls are TRBV18 and TRBJ1-3, with a weak D call TRBD1 (6 bases). This CDR3 is built from 16 residues. V shed 2 bases and J shed 3 bases, with 14 bases lying between them. Per the germline V gene, CDR1 is KGHSH and CDR2 is LQKENI.

This clonotype was detected many times. The chain has TRBV5-1 and TRBJ2-1; a possible D gene is TRBD2 (6 bases). V lost 4 bases to trimming and J lost 10 bases, with 18 bases between them. The germline CDR1 and CDR2 sequences are SGHRS and YFSETQ. The CDR3 is 14 amino acids. The CDR3 region has the DNA TGCGCCAGCAGCCTGGGGCAGGCGGGACGAGAGCAGTTCTTC. Translated, it gives CASSLGQAGREQFF.

This clonotype came up many times. V is TRBV27 and J is TRBJ1-4; D is ambiguous. From germline, CDR1 is MNHEY and CDR2 SMNVEV (reference sequence). The CDR3 runs 12 residues. The V and J ends lost 2 bases and 7 bases respectively, with 5 bases between them. The CDR3 spells CASSLNGEKLFF. For the CDR3, the DNA is TGTGCCAGCAGTTTAAACGGTGAAAAACTGTTTTTT. Combining the CDR3 with reference TRBV27 and TRBJ1-4 gives the whole variable domain EAQVTQNPRYLITVTGKKLTVTCSQNMNHEYMSWYRQDPGLGLRQIYYSMNVEVTDKGDVPEGYKVSRKEKRNFPLILESPSPNQTSLYFCASSLNGEKLFFGSGTQLSVL.

This clonotype occurred many times. The chain links TRBV5-1 to TRBJ2-4, with 7 bases fitting TRBD2. Germline CDR1 is SGHRS and CDR2 is YFSETQ. Trimming took 5 bases from V and 9 from J; bases not matched to a gene: 14. The CDR3 extends over 15 amino acids. CDR3 DNA: TGCGCCAGCAGATTCCGCGGGAGCGGGCAGGGCATTCAGTACTTC. Protein sequence: CASRFRGSGQGIQYF.

Within the sample, this clonotype is medium-sized (0.01 to 0.1%). The DNA of the CDR3 is TGTGCCAGCAGCTTATTGGCGGGATACCAAGAGACCCAGTACTTC. Encoded protein: CASSLLAGYQETQYF. The chain recombines TRBV7-2 with TRBJ2-5, with a weak D call TRBD2 (6 bases). From germline, CDR1 is SGHTA and CDR2 FQGNSA. V was cut by 2 bases and J by 0 bases, with 10 bases left in between. CDR3 length equals 15 residues.

This clonotype has a count of ten or more. The gene calls are TRBV5-5 and TRBJ2-3; no definite D call. Germline CDR1 reads SGHKS; CDR2 reads YYEKEE (reference sequence). The CDR3 has 14 amino acids. V lost 1 base to trimming and J lost 1 base, with 7 bases between them. CDR3 in DNA: TGTGCCAGCAGCTTGTCGCAAGGCACAGATACGCAGTATTTT. Its translation: CASSLSQGTDTQYF.

V usage is TRBV20-1 and J usage is TRBJ2-1; no definite D call. CDR1 is DFQATT, CDR2 SNEGSKA, per germline (reference sequence). The CDR3 is 11 residues long. Trimming cost V 4 bases and J 0 bases, with 1 base left between them. Here the CDR3 DNA reads TGCAGTGCTAACTCCTACAATGAGCAGTTCTTC. Translated: CSANSYNEQFF.

This clonotype was seen a single time. Since no conserved phenylalanine or tryptophan closes the CDR3, a read error is the likely cause. V is TRBV11-3 and J is TRBJ2-5; TRBD2 aligns across 7 bases. Germline values: CDR1 SGHNT, CDR2 YENEEA. The CDR3 has 16 amino acids. The CDR3 nucleotides are TGTGCCAACAGCTTCCAGGGAGGGCGAGTTGGAGAGACCCAGTACTTA. Protein: CANSFQGGRVGETQYL.